This T cell receptor (beta chain) was observed in a study of cytotoxic CD8 clonotypes in ibrutinib-treated CLL. Depth targeted 1 in 200,000 to 1 in 1 million T cells, averaging 10x coverage per clonotype. Clones were read by immunoSEQ multiplex PCR, and TCRdb kept only the in-frame ones, dropping some. The sample records a few hundred thousand clones, around four fifths being singletons. J was trimmed by 2 bases and V by 2 bases; bases with no gene match: 4. CDR1 and CDR2 (germline): LNHDA, SQIVND (reference sequence). CDR3 size: 15 residues. The chain links TRBV19 to TRBJ2-3, with 7 bases matching TRBD1. Sequenced material: PBMCs, taken before ibrutinib treatment. This clonotype was sampled from a human donor with chronic lymphocytic leukemia. The CDR3 spells CASSIRGRSTDTQYF. The CDR3 bases are TGTGCCAGTAGTATAAGGGGGCGTTCCACAGATACGCAGTATTTT.